Detailed here is one TCR beta chain. The target of this receptor is not known. The input lacks base qualities; no much larger clone sits a single base away. Library generation was performed with multiplex PCR. Sequenced on an Illumina HiSeq 4000. TCR beta libraries were built with iRepertoire HTBI primers and Arm-PCR amplification of CDR3 regions. PCR products were gel purified before sequencing. Per the authors' processing: Gene usage analysis of CDR3 amino acid clonotypes used the 55 to 65 TRBV and about 15 TRBJ segments found across samples. Filtered high-quality paired reads were merged into contigs using COPE and FqMerger. Contigs were aligned with BLAST to IMGT TRBV, TRBD and TRBJ reference genes, and CDR3 was defined per IMGT. Clonotypes above 0.1% frequency were classified as highly expanded clones. Shannon entropy served as the measure of repertoire diversity, while the Gini coefficient captured V-J evenness. A clonotype was considered public if more than one individual shared it. Through fastp at Q25 and MiXCR, TCRdb rebuilt clones from the public reads, retaining in-frame beta chains. Every entry covers one CDR3 protein and lists the most common genes and DNA from its rows. The V and J calls shown here were made by TCRdb, not taken from the authors' results. The sample includes roughly 450,000 distinct CDR3 sequences, with about a quarter observed a single time. The ten biggest clones cover about 26% of the sample.

What the time point label conveys for this sample: persistent/refractory GD, antithyroid drugs over 5 years with positive TRAb. For both TCR sequencing and RNA sequencing, RNA was extracted from PBMCs using TRIzol. The diagnosis of Graves' disease was made according to American Thyroid Association guidelines. The patients came from an endocrinology department in Xi'an, China. Each patient gave roughly 8.4 milliliters of peripheral blood, collected in an EDTA anticoagulant tube. Ficoll Paque Plus density gradient separation was used to isolate PBMCs, and no additional T cell sorting was done. RNA quality was checked with an Agilent 2100 Bioanalyzer and agarose gel, and concentration with a NanoDrop 2000. This sample was taken from a study of regulatory T cells in long-lasting Graves disease (dated by TCRdb to about 2021). Context from the whole study: Persistent Graves' disease meant more than 5 years of antithyroid drug treatment with TSH receptor autoantibodies that stayed positive. TCR sequencing covered around 13 persistent and 20 or so newly diagnosed Graves' disease patients, about 35 samples in total. Peripheral blood TCR sequencing and RNA sequencing compared persistent Graves' disease patients with newly diagnosed Graves' disease patients. In the clinical cohort, patients with persistent Graves' disease had used antithyroid drugs for an average of roughly 10 years. The study was conducted in China and was registered as a clinical trial.

A distance of 13 bases separates the germline ends of V and J, which lose 6 bases and 4 bases respectively. The CDR3 numbers 14 residues from cysteine through phenylalanine. Only the CDR3 portion is preserved as DNA: 42 bases, with reading frame beginning at the first base. According to the germline V gene (reference sequence), CDR1 reads DFQATT and CDR2 reads SNEGSKA. Study-wide findings and limitations: TRBV28, TRBJ1-2 and TRBJ2-5 were preferentially used in persistent disease, while TRBV20-1 and TRBJ2-1 were favored in newly diagnosed disease. The small sample size was acknowledged by the authors as a limitation that may reduce accuracy. Sequencing and analysis were limited to the TCR beta chain. Patients with persistent disease shared more public clonotypes (around 3,000) than newly diagnosed patients did (more than 900). The study examined only peripheral blood because the primary lesion, thyroid tissue, could not be accessed. Persistent Graves' disease patients showed lower TCR Shannon entropy and fewer highly expanded clones than newly diagnosed patients, suggesting clonal expansion.

The sequence joins TRBV20-1 to TRBJ1-6; the D gene cannot be resolved reliably. Source: peripheral blood mononuclear cells (PBMCs), taken when the disease was refractory, from a patient treated with antithyroid drugs. The receptor's source is a female donor with Graves disease. The DNA sequence is given as TGCAGTGCGAAGACCTGGCAGTATAATTCACCCCTCCACTTT. Its translation reads: CSAKTWQYNSPLHF.